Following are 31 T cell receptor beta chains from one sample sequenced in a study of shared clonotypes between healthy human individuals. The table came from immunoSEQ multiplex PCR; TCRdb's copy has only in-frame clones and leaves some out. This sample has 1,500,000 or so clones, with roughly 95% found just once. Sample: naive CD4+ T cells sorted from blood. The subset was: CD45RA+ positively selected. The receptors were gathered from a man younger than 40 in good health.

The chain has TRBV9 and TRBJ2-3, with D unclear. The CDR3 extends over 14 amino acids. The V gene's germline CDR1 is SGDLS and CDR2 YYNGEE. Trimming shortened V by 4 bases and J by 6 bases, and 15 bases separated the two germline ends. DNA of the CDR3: TGTGCCAGCAGCAAAGTCCAGCCCACGGATACGCAGTATTTT. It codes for CASSKVQPTDTQYF.

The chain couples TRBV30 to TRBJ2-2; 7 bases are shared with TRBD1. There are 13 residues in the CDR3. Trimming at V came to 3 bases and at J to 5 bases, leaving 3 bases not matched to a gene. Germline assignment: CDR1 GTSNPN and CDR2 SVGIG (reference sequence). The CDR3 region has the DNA TGTGCCTGGAGGCCAGGGGGTACCGGGGAGCTGTTTTTT. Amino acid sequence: CAWRPGGTGELFF.

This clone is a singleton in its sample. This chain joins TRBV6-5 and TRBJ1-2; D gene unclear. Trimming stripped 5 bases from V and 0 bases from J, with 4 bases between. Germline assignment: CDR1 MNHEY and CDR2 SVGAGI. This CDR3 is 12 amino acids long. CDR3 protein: CASSATNYGYTF. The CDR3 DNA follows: TGTGCCAGCAGTGCAACTAACTATGGCTACACCTTC.

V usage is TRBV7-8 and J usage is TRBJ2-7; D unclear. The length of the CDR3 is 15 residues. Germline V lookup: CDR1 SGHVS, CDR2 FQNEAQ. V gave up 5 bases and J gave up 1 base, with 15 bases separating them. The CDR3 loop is CASSPVAGDSYEQYF. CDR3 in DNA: TGTGCCAGCAGCCCAGTCGCAGGCGATTCCTACGAGCAGTACTTC.

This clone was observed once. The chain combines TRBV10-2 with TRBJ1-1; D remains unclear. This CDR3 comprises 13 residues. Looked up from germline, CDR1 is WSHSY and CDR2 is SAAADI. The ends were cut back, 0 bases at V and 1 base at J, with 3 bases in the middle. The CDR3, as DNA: TGCGCCAGCAGTGAGTCGTGGAACACTGAAGCTTTCTTT. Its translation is CASSESWNTEAFF.

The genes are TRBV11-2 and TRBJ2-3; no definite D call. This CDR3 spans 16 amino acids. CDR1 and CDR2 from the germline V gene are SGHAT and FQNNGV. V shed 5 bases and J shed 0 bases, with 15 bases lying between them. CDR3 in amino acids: CASSPWTATSTDTQYF. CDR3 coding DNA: TGTGCCAGCAGCCCTTGGACGGCCACTAGCACAGATACGCAGTATTTT.

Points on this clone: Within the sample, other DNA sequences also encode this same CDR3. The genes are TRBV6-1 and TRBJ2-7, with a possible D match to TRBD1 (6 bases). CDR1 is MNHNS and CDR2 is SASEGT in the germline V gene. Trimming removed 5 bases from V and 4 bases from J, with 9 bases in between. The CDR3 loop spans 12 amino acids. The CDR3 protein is CASSLQGYEQYF. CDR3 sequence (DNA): TGTGCCAGCAGTTTACAGGGTTACGAGCAGTACTTC.

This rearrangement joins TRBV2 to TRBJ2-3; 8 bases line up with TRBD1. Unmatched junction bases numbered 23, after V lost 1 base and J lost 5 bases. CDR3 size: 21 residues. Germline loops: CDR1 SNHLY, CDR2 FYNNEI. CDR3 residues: CASSEGWGQALATKSGDTQYF. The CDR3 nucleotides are TGTGCCAGCAGTGAAGGATGGGGACAGGCGCTAGCGACGAAGTCCGGAGATACGCAGTATTTT.

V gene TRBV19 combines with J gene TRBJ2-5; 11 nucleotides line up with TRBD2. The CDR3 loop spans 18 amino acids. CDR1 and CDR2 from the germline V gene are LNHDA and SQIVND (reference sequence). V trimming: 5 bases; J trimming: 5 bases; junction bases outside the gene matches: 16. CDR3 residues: CASSPGRTSGSLRETQYF. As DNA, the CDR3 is TGTGCCAGTAGTCCAGGGAGAACTAGCGGGAGTCTGAGGGAGACCCAGTACTTC.

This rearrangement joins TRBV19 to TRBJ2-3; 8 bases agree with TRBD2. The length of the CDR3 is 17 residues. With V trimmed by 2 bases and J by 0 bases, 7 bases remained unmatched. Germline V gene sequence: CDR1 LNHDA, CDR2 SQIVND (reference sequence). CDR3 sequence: CASSILAGRASTDTQYF. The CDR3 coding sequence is TGTGCCAGTAGTATACTAGCGGGTAGAGCTAGCACAGATACGCAGTATTTT.

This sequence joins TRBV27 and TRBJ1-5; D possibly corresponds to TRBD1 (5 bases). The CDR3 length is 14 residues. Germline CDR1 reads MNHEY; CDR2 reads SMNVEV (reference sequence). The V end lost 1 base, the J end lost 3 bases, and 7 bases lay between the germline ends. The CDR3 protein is CASSLWGDNQPQHF. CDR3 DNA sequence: TGTGCCAGCAGTTTATGGGGGGACAATCAGCCCCAGCATTTT.

The CDR3 DNA is TGTGCCAGCAGCGCTTTAGGGTATGGCTACACCTTC. This encodes CASSALGYGYTF. The V and J genes are TRBV5-4 and TRBJ1-2; no firm D call. V was clipped by 4 bases and J by 5 bases, with 9 bases between them. There are 12 residues in the CDR3. Germline V gene data show CDR1 as SGHNT and CDR2 as YYREEE (reference sequence). Variable domain in full (rest from reference TRBV5-4 and TRBJ1-2): ETGVTQSPTHLIKTRGQQVTLRCSSQSGHNTVSWYQQALGQGPQFIFQYYREEENGRGNFPPRFSGLQFPNYSSELNVNALELDDSALYLCASSALGYGYTFGSGTRLTVV.

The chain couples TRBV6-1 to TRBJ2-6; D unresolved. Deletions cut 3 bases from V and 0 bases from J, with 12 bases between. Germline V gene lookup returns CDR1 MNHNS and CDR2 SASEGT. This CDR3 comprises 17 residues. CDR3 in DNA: TGTGCCAGCAGTGACAGACAAGGAGCCTCTGGGGCCAACGTCCTGACTTTC. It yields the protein CASSDRQGASGANVLTF.

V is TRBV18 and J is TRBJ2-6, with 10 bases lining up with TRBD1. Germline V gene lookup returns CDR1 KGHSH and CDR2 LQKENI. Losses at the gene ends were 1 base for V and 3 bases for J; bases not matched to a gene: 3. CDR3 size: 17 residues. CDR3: CASSPRQGASGANVLTF. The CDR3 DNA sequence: TGTGCCAGCTCACCACGACAGGGGGCTAGTGGGGCCAACGTCCTGACTTTC.

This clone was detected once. This chain's CDR3 is CASSMDGSNQPQHF. In nucleotides, the CDR3 is TGCGCCAGCAGCATGGATGGGTCCAATCAGCCCCAGCATTTT. The V gene is TRBV5-1, the J gene TRBJ1-5; D is uncertain. The CDR3 spans 14 residues. V shed 4 bases and J shed 3 bases, with 11 bases lying between them. Germline V gives CDR1 SGHRS, CDR2 YFSETQ. Combining the CDR3 with reference TRBV5-1 and TRBJ1-5 gives the whole variable domain KAGVTQTPRYLIKTRGQQVTLSCSPISGHRSVSWYQQTPGQGLQFLFEYFSETQRNKGNFPGRFSGRQFSNSRSEMNVSTLELGDSALYLCASSMDGSNQPQHFGDGTRLSIL.

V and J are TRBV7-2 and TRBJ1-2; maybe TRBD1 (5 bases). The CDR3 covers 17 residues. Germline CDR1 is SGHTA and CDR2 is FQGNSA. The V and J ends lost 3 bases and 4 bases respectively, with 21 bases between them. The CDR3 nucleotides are TGTGCCAGCAGCTTCGACTTGTGGGGGGATCGCGGCTATGGCTACACCTTC. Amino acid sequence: CASSFDLWGDRGYGYTF.

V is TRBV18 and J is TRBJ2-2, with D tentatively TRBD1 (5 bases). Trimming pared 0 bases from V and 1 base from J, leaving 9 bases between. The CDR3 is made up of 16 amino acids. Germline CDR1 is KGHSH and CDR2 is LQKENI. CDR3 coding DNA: TGTGCCAGCTCACCACCGATCAGGGAGAACACCGGGGAGCTGTTTTTT. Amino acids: CASSPPIRENTGELFF.

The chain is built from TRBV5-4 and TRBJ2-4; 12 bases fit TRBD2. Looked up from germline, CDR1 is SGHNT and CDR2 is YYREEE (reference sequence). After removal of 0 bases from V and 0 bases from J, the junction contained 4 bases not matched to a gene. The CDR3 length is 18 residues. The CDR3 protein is CASSLDLAGGGAKNIQYF. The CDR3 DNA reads TGTGCCAGCAGCTTGGATCTAGCGGGAGGGGGAGCCAAAAACATTCAGTACTTC.

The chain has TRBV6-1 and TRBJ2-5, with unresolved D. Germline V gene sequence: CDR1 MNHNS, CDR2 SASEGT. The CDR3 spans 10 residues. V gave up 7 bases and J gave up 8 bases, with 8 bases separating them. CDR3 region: CASTELTQYF. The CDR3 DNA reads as TGTGCCAGCACCGAGTTAACCCAGTACTTC.

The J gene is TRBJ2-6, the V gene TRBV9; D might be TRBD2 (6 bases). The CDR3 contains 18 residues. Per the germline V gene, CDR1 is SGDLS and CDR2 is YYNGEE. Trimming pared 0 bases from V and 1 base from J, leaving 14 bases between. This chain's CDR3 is CASSVVGGPLSGANVLTF. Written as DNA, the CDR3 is TGTGCCAGCAGCGTAGTCGGGGGTCCTTTATCTGGGGCCAACGTCCTGACTTTC.

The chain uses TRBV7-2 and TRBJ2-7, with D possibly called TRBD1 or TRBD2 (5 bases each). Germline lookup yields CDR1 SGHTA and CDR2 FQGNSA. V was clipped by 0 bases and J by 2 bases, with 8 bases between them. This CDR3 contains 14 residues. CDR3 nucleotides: TGTGCCAGCAGCTTAGCGGGGGTTGCCTACGAGCAGTACTTC. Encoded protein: CASSLAGVAYEQYF.

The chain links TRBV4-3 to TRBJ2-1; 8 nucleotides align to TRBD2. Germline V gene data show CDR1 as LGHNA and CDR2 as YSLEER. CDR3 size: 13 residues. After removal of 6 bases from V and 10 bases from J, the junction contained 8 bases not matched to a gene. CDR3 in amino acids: CASREAGGREQFF. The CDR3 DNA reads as TGCGCCAGCAGGGAGGCGGGGGGCCGGGAGCAGTTCTTC.

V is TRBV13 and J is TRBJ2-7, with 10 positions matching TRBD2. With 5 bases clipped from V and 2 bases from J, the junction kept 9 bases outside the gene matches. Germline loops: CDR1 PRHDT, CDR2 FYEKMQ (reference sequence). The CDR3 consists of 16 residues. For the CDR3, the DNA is TGTGCCAGCAGCCCTCGCCGGACTAGCGGAACCTACGAGCAGTACTTC. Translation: CASSPRRTSGTYEQYF.

The chain's CDR3 is CASSVSLSSGNTIYF. CDR3 DNA: TGTGCCAGCAGCGTAAGCCTGAGCTCTGGAAACACCATATATTTT. The V gene is TRBV9, the J gene TRBJ1-3; D is unresolved. V was pared by 1 base and J by 0 bases, with 8 bases between. CDR3 size: 15 residues. Looked up from germline, CDR1 is SGDLS and CDR2 is YYNGEE. Full variable domain (rest looked up from reference TRBV9 and TRBJ1-3): DSGVTQTPKHLITATGQRVTLRCSPRSGDLSVYWYQQSLDQGLQFLIQYYNGEERAKGNILERFSAQQFPDLHSELNLSSLELGDSALYFCASSVSLSSGNTIYFGEGSWLTVV.

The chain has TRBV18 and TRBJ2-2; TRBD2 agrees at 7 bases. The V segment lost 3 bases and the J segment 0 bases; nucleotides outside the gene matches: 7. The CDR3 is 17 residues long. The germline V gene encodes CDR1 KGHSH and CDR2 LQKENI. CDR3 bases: TGTGCCAGCTCACCCCTGACTAGCAGTGCGAACACCGGGGAGCTGTTTTTT. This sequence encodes CASSPLTSSANTGELFF.

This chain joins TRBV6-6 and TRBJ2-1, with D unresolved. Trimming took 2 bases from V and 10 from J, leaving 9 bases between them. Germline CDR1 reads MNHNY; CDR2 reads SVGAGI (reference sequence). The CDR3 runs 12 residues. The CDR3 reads CASSYLVSEQFF. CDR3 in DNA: TGTGCCAGCAGTTACCTCGTCAGCGAGCAGTTCTTC.

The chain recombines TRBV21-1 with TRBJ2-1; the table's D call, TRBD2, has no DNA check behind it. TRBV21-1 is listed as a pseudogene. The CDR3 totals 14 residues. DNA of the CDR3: TGTGCCGGCACCATAGCGGGAGTAGGAAATGAGCAGTTCTTC. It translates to CAGTIAGVGNEQFF.

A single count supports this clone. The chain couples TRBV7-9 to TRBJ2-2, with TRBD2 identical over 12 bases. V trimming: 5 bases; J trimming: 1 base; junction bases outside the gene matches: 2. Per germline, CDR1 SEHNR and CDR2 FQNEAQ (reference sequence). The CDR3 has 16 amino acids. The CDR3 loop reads CASSLGLAGNTGELFF. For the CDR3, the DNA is TGTGCCAGCAGCCTGGGACTAGCGGGGAACACCGGGGAGCTGTTTTTT.

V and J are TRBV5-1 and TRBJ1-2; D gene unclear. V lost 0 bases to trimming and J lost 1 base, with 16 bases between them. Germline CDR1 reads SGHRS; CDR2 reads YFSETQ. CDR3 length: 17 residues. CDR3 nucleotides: TGCGCCAGCAGCTTGGCTTCTTCTTATTTGGATAACTATGGCTACACCTTC. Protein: CASSLASSYLDNYGYTF.

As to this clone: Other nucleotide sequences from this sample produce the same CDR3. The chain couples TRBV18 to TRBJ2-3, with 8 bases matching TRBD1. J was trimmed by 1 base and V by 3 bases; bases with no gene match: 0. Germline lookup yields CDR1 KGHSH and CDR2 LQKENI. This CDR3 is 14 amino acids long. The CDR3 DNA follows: TGTGCCAGCTCACCGGACAGGGGCACAGATACGCAGTATTTT. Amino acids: CASSPDRGTDTQYF. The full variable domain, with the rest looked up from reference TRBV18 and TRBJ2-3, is NAGVMQNPRHLVRRRGQEARLRCSPMKGHSHVYWYRQLPEEGLKFMVYLQKENIIDESGMPKERFSAEFPKEGPSILRIQQVVRGDSAAYFCASSPDRGTDTQYFGPGTRLTVL.

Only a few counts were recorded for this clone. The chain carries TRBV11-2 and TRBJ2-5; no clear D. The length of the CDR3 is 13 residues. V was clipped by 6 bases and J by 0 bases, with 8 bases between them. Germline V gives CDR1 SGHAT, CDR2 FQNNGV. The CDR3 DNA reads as TGTGCCAGCAGTAAGGGATACCAAGAGACCCAGTACTTC. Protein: CASSKGYQETQYF.